Presented here are 20 T cell receptor beta chains from one specimen sequenced in a study of OX40 agonist ivuxolimab in advanced cancers. The table came from immunoSEQ multiplex PCR; TCRdb's copy has only in-frame clones and leaves some out. The sample yields about 73,000 clones, around 88% seen once. Sample: CD4+ or CD8+ T cells sorted from blood, taken in a trial of the OX40 agonist ivuxolimab. These receptors were obtained from an adult with an advanced solid tumor such as melanoma, head and neck, liver or kidney cancer.

The chain combines TRBV18 with TRBJ1-2, with D unresolved. Trimming shortened V by 5 bases and J by 1 base, and 5 bases separated the two germline ends. CDR1 is KGHSH, CDR2 LQKENI, per germline. This CDR3 is 12 amino acids long. CDR3 bases: TGTGCCAGCTCAGGAAATAACTATGGCTACACCTTC. Translated, it gives CASSGNNYGYTF. The variable domain in full, completed from reference TRBV18 and TRBJ1-2, reads NAGVMQNPRHLVRRRGQEARLRCSPMKGHSHVYWYRQLPEEGLKFMVYLQKENIIDESGMPKERFSAEFPKEGPSILRIQQVVRGDSAAYFCASSGNNYGYTFGSGTRLTVV.

DNA for the CDR3: TGCGCCAGCAGCGGGACAGGGGGTGGCTACACCGATGAGCAGTTCTTC. The encoded protein is CASSGTGGGYTDEQFF. The chain combines TRBV4-1 with TRBJ2-1; 11 bases are shared with TRBD1. Germline CDR1 MGHRA, CDR2 YSYEKL. The J segment lost 8 bases and the V segment lost 5 bases, leaving 11 bases of the junction unmatched. The CDR3 contains 16 residues.

This rearrangement joins TRBV19 to TRBJ1-6, with 8 bases fitting TRBD1. The CDR3 has 13 residues. Germline loops: CDR1 LNHDA, CDR2 SQIVND (reference sequence). V was pared by 10 bases and J by 6 bases, with 5 bases of the junction left unmatched. The chain's CDR3 is CATTTGVNSPLHF. CDR3 coding DNA: TGTGCCACTACGACAGGGGTTAATTCACCCCTCCACTTT.

The V and J genes are TRBV4-2 and TRBJ2-3; TRBD2 matches at 8 bases. Looked up from germline, CDR1 is LGHNA and CDR2 is YNFKEQ. V shed 0 bases and J 0 bases; nucleotides not matched to a gene: 2. The CDR3 sequence is 16 residues long. This chain's CDR3 is CASSQELAASTDTQYF. The CDR3 DNA follows: TGTGCCAGCAGCCAAGAACTAGCGGCTAGCACAGATACGCAGTATTTT.

V gene TRBV30 combines with J gene TRBJ2-3; 8 nucleotides match TRBD2. J gave up 2 bases and V 2 bases, and 6 bases lay outside the gene matches. CDR1 is GTSNPN and CDR2 is SVGIG in the germline V gene (reference sequence). This CDR3 region has 15 residues. The CDR3 region is CAWSFAGGPTDTQYF. The CDR3 DNA is TGTGCCTGGAGTTTCGCGGGAGGCCCCACAGATACGCAGTATTTT.

This rearrangement joins TRBV19 to TRBJ1-2; perhaps TRBD1 as D (5 bases). V shed 3 bases and J shed 7 bases, with 12 bases lying between them. CDR1 and CDR2 from the germline V gene are LNHDA and SQIVND (reference sequence). The CDR3 runs 13 residues. CDR3 protein: CASSISQDRGYTF. For the CDR3, the DNA is TGTGCCAGTAGTATCTCACAGGATCGTGGCTACACCTTC.

This chain uses TRBV6-6 with TRBJ1-5; D call uncertain. The CDR3 sequence is 13 residues long. Germline V lookup: CDR1 MNHNY, CDR2 SVGAGI (reference sequence). The ends were cut back, 6 bases at V and 7 bases at J, with 13 bases in the middle. CDR3 amino acids: CASSVWRGQPQHF. The DNA of the CDR3 is TGTGCCAGCAGCGTGTGGAGAGGGCAGCCCCAGCATTTT.

This chain links TRBV18 with TRBJ2-3; no clear D. The CDR3 runs to 14 residues. V was pared by 0 bases and J by 10 bases, with 14 bases between. Germline assignment: CDR1 KGHSH and CDR2 LQKENI. CDR3 sequence (DNA): TGTGCCAGCTCACCACCGGGCTACCGTTCCTCGCAGTATTTT. Translation gives CASSPPGYRSSQYF.

V and J are TRBV18 and TRBJ1-5; 7 positions agree with TRBD1. Trimming took 5 bases from V and 5 from J; bases not matched to a gene: 3. Germline CDR1 is KGHSH and CDR2 is LQKENI. The CDR3 is 13 amino acids. CDR3 coding DNA: TGTGCCAGCTCAGTAACAGGGGATCAGCCCCAGCATTTT. Translating gives CASSVTGDQPQHF.

CDR3 DNA sequence: TGTGCCAGCTCACGGGAGGACACTGAAGCTTTCTTT. The encoded protein is CASSREDTEAFF. V is TRBV18 and J is TRBJ1-1, with D uncertain. The CDR3 extends over 12 amino acids. Germline CDR1 KGHSH, CDR2 LQKENI. V was shortened by 4 bases and J by 3 bases, with 6 bases between the two germline ends.

This clone occurred once. The chain carries TRBV19 and TRBJ1-2; no clear D. CDR1 LNHDA and CDR2 SQIVND come from the germline V gene (reference sequence). The CDR3 is 12 residues long. V shed 6 bases and J shed 2 bases, with 7 bases lying between them. CDR3 protein: CASSRTNYGYTF. The CDR3 bases are TGTGCCAGTAGCAGGACGAACTATGGCTACACCTTC.

The V and J genes are TRBV5-1 and TRBJ2-1; 8 bases map to TRBD2. This CDR3 is built from 14 residues. The germline V gene encodes CDR1 SGHRS and CDR2 YFSETQ. J lost 6 bases, V lost 4 bases, and 6 bases had no gene match. In DNA, the CDR3 is TGCGCCAGCAGCATCAGCGGGAGAGTCAATGAGCAGTTCTTC. Amino acid sequence: CASSISGRVNEQFF. The full variable domain, completed using reference TRBV5-1 and TRBJ2-1, is KAGVTQTPRYLIKTRGQQVTLSCSPISGHRSVSWYQQTPGQGLQFLFEYFSETQRNKGNFPGRFSGRQFSNSRSEMNVSTLELGDSALYLCASSISGRVNEQFFGPGTRLTVL.

The count of this clone is one. J is TRBJ2-1 and V is TRBV27; D may be TRBD1 or TRBD2 (5 bases each). The CDR3 has 15 residues. Germline loops: CDR1 MNHEY, CDR2 SMNVEV (reference sequence). Trimming removed 5 bases from V and 3 bases from J, with 14 bases in between. CDR3 residues: CASSPRGRYYNEQFF. CDR3 DNA sequence: TGTGCCAGCAGTCCCCGGGGACGGTACTACAATGAGCAGTTCTTC.

The chain links TRBV28 to TRBJ1-2; D might be TRBD1 (5 bases). With 6 bases removed from V and 2 bases from J, the gap between germline ends came to 10 bases. The CDR3 has 13 residues. From germline, CDR1 is MDHEN and CDR2 SYDVKM. The CDR3 here is CASSIGHNYGYTF. The CDR3 DNA is TGTGCCAGCAGCATTGGACACAACTATGGCTACACCTTC.

The V and J genes are TRBV7-3 and TRBJ2-1; D may match TRBD1 or TRBD2 (5 bases each). The CDR3 runs 14 residues. Germline CDR1 and CDR2: SGHTA and FQGTGA. The ends were cut back, 5 bases at V and 2 bases at J, with 10 bases in the middle. Here the CDR3 DNA reads TGTGCCAGCAGCCCCCCGGGGCCCTACAATGAGCAGTTCTTC. It translates to CASSPPGPYNEQFF.

The J gene is TRBJ1-2, the V gene TRBV5-1; weak D call: TRBD1 (5 bases). CDR1 and CDR2 from the germline V gene are SGHRS and YFSETQ. This CDR3 comprises 16 residues. V was pared by 4 bases and J by 4 bases, with 20 bases between. The CDR3 reads CASSTERQNGAYGYTF. CDR3 bases: TGCGCCAGCAGCACCGAACGACAGAACGGGGCCTATGGCTACACCTTC.

The J gene is TRBJ1-5, the V gene TRBV11-2; D unresolved. The germline V and J ends were trimmed by 5 bases and 0 bases, with 5 bases remaining between them. The CDR3 sequence is 13 residues long. Germline CDR1 reads SGHAT; CDR2 reads FQNNGV. The DNA of the CDR3 is TGTGCCAGCAGCCTGGATAGCAATCAGCCCCAGCATTTT. Translation gives CASSLDSNQPQHF.

The genes are TRBV5-1 and TRBJ2-5; perhaps TRBD2 as D (6 bases). The CDR3 loop spans 14 amino acids. Trimming removed 1 base at V and 4 bases at J, with 11 bases between. The germline V gene encodes CDR1 SGHRS and CDR2 YFSETQ. As DNA, the CDR3 is TGCGCCAGCAGCTTGCCGGGGGAAGGAGAGACCCAGTACTTC. Translation: CASSLPGEGETQYF.

This clone was seen only once. The chain combines TRBV6-5 with TRBJ2-5; D is perhaps TRBD1 (6 bases). The germline V gene encodes CDR1 MNHEY and CDR2 SVGAGI. The CDR3 sequence is 13 residues long. V was pared by 8 bases and J by 4 bases, with 14 bases between. CDR3 in DNA: TGTGCCAGCCGAAAGGGGGTAGGAGAGACCCAGTACTTC. Translating gives CASRKGVGETQYF.

This chain joins TRBV18 and TRBJ2-5, with D perhaps being TRBD1 or TRBD2 (5 bases each). This CDR3 has 15 amino acids. Trimming removed 0 bases from V and 1 base from J, with 9 bases in between. From germline, CDR1 is KGHSH and CDR2 LQKENI. The CDR3 DNA sequence: TGTGCCAGCTCACCACCGTCGAGGGGCCAAGAGACCCAGTACTTC. Its translation: CASSPPSRGQETQYF.